This TCR beta chain emerged from a study of blood T cell repertoires in COVID-19. The CDR3 sequence is 16 residues long. Germline V lookup: CDR1 MNHNY, CDR2 SVGAGI (reference sequence). The J segment lost 0 bases and the V segment lost 4 bases, leaving 6 bases of the junction unmatched. Generated by immunoSEQ multiplex PCR, the TCRdb table keeps only in-frame clones and is missing some. Counted here are about 14,000 clones, around 67% occurring once; the ten biggest clones make up around a fifth. The V and J genes are TRBV6-6 and TRBJ1-3; TRBD1 matches at 7 bases. Specimen: peripheral blood. The receptor was isolated from a boy aged 2-15 years with active or convalescent COVID-19. CDR3 protein: CASSFLTGLSGNTIYF. The CDR3 DNA is TGTGCCAGCAGTTTCCTGACAGGGCTCTCTGGAAACACCATATATTTT.